The T cell receptor beta chain described here comes from a study of T-cell reconstitution after alpha-beta-depleted transplantation in children. Whole-study results and caveats: One year after transplant, T-cell counts and diversity came mostly from newly produced T cells. After transplant, at about two months, alpha-beta T cells were reportedly derived from several hundred expanded graft clones.

This clonotype was observed at least ten times. Its antigen remains unidentified. A TCRbeta library incorporating unique molecular identifiers was prepared. TCRdb ran MiXCR on the PCR reads and lists one entry per CDR3 protein. The sample has hundreds of thousands of distinct CDR3 sequences; around 10% are singletons. The CDR3 is 17 residues long. V shed 1 base and J 0 bases; nucleotides not matched to a gene: 3. Germline CDR1 and CDR2: SGHVS and FNYEAQ. The TCR sequence derives from a male patient between 2 and 15 years old who had a stem cell transplant for chronic granulomatous disease, so the T cells may come from the graft donor. This specimen was peripheral blood, taken 180 days after TCRalphabeta/CD19-depleted stem cell transplant. The gene calls are TRBV7-6 and TRBJ2-1; the match to TRBD2 covers 10 bases. In DNA form, the CDR3 reads TGTGCCAGCAGCTTAGTAGCTAGCGGGAGCTCCTACAATGAGCAGTTCTTC. Protein product: CASSLVASGSSYNEQFF.